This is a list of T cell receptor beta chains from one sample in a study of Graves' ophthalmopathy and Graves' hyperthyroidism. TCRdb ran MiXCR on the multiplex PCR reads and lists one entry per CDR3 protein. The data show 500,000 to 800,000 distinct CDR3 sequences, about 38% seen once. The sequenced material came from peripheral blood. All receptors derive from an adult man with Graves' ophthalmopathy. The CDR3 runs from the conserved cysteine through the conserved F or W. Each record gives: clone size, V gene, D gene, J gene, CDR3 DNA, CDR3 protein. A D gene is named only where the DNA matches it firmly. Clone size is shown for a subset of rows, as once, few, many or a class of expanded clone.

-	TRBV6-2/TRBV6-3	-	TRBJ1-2	TGTGCTGGTGGCGGCAACCATGGCTACACCTTC	CAGGGNHGYTF
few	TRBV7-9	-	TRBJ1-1	TGTGCCAGCTCACCACCGGACCTCCTAGAAGACACTGAAGCTTTCTTT	CASSPPDLLEDTEAFF
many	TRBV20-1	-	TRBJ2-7	TGCAGTGCTAGCGGGGGAGCCTACGAGCAGTACTTC	CSASGGAYEQYF
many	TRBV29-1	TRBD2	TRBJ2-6	TGCAGCGTTGTGGGGGGGTCTGGGGCCAACGTCCTGACTTTC	CSVVGGSGANVLTF
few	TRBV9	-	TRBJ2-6	TGTGCCAGCAGCTCCGGGGCTTCTGGGGCCAACGTCCTGACTTTC	CASSSGASGANVLTF
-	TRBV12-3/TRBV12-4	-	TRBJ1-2	TGTGCCAGCAATGGGGGTCGTGGCTACACCTTC	CASNGGRGYTF
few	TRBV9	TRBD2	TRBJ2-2	TGTGCCAGCAGCTATAGCGGGAGTCCCATCGCCGGGGAGCTGTTTTTT	CASSYSGSPIAGELFF
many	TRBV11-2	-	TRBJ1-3	TGTGCCAGCAGCTTAGTTTGGGCGGCTGGAAACACCATATATTTT	CASSLVWAAGNTIYF
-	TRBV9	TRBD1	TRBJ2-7	TGTGCCAGCAGCCCAACAGGGGATTTCTACTACGAGCAGTACTTC	CASSPTGDFYYEQYF
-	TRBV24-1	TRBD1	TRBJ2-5	TGTGCCACCGCTATAAGGGGGCGTTCACGAGTCTTC	CATAIRGRSRVF
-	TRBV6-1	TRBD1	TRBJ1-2	TGTGCCAGCAGTCCTGACTCTTACAGGGGCGCCTATGGCTACACCTTC	CASSPDSYRGAYGYTF
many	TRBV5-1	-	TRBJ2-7	TGCGCCAGCAGGGGCGGTCGGGGATACGAGCAGTACTTC	CASRGGRGYEQYF
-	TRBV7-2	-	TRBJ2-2	-	CASSAGSCFF
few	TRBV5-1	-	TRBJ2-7	TGCGCCAGCAGCTTGGAGGCGGGAACCTACGAGCAGTACTTC	CASSLEAGTYEQYF
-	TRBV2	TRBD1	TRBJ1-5	TGTGCCAGCAGGACGACAGGGGACAATCAGCCCCAGCATTTT	CASRTTGDNQPQHF
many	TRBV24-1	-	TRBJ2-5	TGTGCCACCAGTACCCCGTACGAAGAGACCCAGTACTTC	CATSTPYEETQYF